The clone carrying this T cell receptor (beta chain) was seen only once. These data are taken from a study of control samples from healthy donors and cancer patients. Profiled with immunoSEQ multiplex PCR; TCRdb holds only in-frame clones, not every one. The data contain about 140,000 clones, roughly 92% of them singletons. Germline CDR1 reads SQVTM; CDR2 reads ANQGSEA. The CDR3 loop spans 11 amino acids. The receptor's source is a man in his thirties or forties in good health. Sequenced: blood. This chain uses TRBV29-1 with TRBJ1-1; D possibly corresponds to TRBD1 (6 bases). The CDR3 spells CVGHLNTEAFF. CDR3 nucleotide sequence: TGCGTGGGACATTTGAACACTGAAGCTTTCTTT.